A selection of T cell receptor beta chains follows, all from one sample in a study of Graves' ophthalmopathy and Graves' hyperthyroidism. MiXCR, applied by TCRdb to the multiplex PCR reads, yields one record per CDR3 protein. The data hold over a million distinct CDR3 sequences, with roughly 35% observed a single time. The source material was peripheral blood or thyroid tissue (not recorded which). Source of these receptors: an adult man with Graves' hyperthyroidism. Both conserved end residues are part of each CDR3. Each record gives: clone size, D gene, J gene, V gene, CDR3 DNA, CDR3 protein. D genes are given only for firm matches. For some rows the clone size is stated as once, few or many, or as a class when expanded; others skip it.

>many|-|TRBJ1-1|TRBV29-1
TGCAGCGTTTTGCAGGGCCCAGTCTCCACTGAAGCTTTCTTT
CSVLQGPVSTEAFF
>-|-|TRBJ1-6|TRBV25-1
TGTGCCAGCAGCGTTTGGGGGGGTTCCTATAATTCACCCCTCCACTTT
CASSVWGGSYNSPLHF
>-|-|TRBJ2-5|TRBV11-2
TGTGCCAGCAGCTCCTTCCCTCACAAAAACCGTCAAGAGACCCAGTACTTC
CASSSFPHKNRQETQYF
>-|TRBD1|TRBJ1-5|TRBV6-2/TRBV6-3
TGTGCCAGCAGTTACCTTGCTCGTATCTCGGGACAGGCGGATCAGCCCCAGCATTTT
CASSYLARISGQADQPQHF
>-|-|TRBJ1-2|TRBV20-1
TGCAGTGCTAGAGAGTATAAGGGAAACTATGGCTACACCTTC
CSAREYKGNYGYTF
>many|-|TRBJ1-2|TRBV20-1
TGCAGTGCGGACCGGGACCAGCGGGGCTACACCTTC
CSADRDQRGYTF
>-|-|TRBJ2-5|TRBV9
TGTGCCAGCAGCGTTTCCGGGGGAGAGATCCAGTACTTC
CASSVSGGEIQYF
>-|-|TRBJ1-5|TRBV9
TGTGCCAGCAGCGTAGGCGGCGGGAGTTCTGAGACCCAGCATTTT
CASSVGGGSSETQHF
>many|-|TRBJ2-5|TRBV9
TGTGCCAGCAGCGCGGAGGGGGCTTGGGAGACCCAGTACTTC
CASSAEGAWETQYF
>few|-|TRBJ2-2|TRBV11-2
TGTGCCAGCAGCGGACGCCCAGGGGCTTATACCGGGGAGCTGTTTTTT
CASSGRPGAYTGELFF
>-|-|TRBJ1-1|TRBV27
TGTGCCAGCAGTTTATCCCCATTGGTCGGAGGGACTGAAGCTTTCTTT
CASSLSPLVGGTEAFF
>-|-|TRBJ1-3|TRBV2
TGTGCCAGCAGCCCTGGGCCGCCGTTAAACACCATATATTTT
CASSPGPPLNTIYF
>-|TRBD2|TRBJ2-5|TRBV4-1
TGCGCCAGCAGCCAAGGGTTACTAGCGGGAGGAGAGACCCAGTACTTC
CASSQGLLAGGETQYF
>few|-|TRBJ2-7|TRBV7-2
TGTGCCAGCAGCTTAGGAATTAGAGGCTACGAGCAGTACTTC
CASSLGIRGYEQYF
>-|TRBD2|TRBJ2-7|TRBV7-2
TGTGCCAGCAGCATCGGGACTAGCGGGAGTGGGGGAACCGAGCAGTACTTC
CASSIGTSGSGGTEQYF
>-|TRBD1|TRBJ1-4|TRBV19
TGTGCCAGTAGAAGAGGGGGCCCTGAAAAACTGTTTTTT
CASRRGGPEKLFF
>-|-|TRBJ2-3|TRBV10-3
TGTGCCATCAGTGAGGTACAGGGTAGAGGCACAGATACGCAGTATTTT
CAISEVQGRGTDTQYF
>many|TRBD1|TRBJ2-2|TRBV29-1
TGCAGCGTTAAACCGGGACAGCTTACCGGGGAGCTGTTTTTT
CSVKPGQLTGELFF
>once|-|TRBJ1-2|TRBV25-1
TGTGCCAGCAGTTCGGATCGACGGGGACCCGCTAACTATGGCTACACCTTC
CASSSDRRGPANYGYTF
>-|TRBD1|TRBJ1-1|TRBV10-2
TGCGCCAGCAGTGAGGACGGCGGGACAGGGAGGGGCACTGAAGCTTTCTTT
CASSEDGGTGRGTEAFF
>-|-|TRBJ2-5|TRBV2
TGTGCCAGCAGCAGAGAGGGTAGCGCGGAGACCCAGTACTTC
CASSREGSAETQYF
>many|-|TRBJ2-7|TRBV15
TGTGCCACCAGCAGAGACCGGGACGTTCGCTACGAGCAGTACTTC
CATSRDRDVRYEQYF
>once|-|TRBJ2-5|TRBV20-1
TGCAGTGCTAGAATCCAGGGAGTAGAGACCCAGTACTTC
CSARIQGVETQYF
>many|-|TRBJ1-2|TRBV5-5
TGTGCCAGCAGCGGAGTGAGAGGGAATAACTATGGCTACACCTTC
CASSGVRGNNYGYTF
>-|-|TRBJ2-6|TRBV7-9
TGTGCCAGCAGCATCCCCGGGGGCTCTGGGGCCAACGTCCTGACTTTC
CASSIPGGSGANVLTF
>-|-|TRBJ1-6|TRBV7-9
TGTGCCAGCAGCACCCAAGCGGTTGGGTTTAATTCACCCCTCCACTTT
CASSTQAVGFNSPLHF
>-|-|TRBJ1-1|TRBV7-8
TGTGCCAGCAGCCAAGTAAGGGGAAGCGGGAACACTGAAGCTTTCTTT
CASSQVRGSGNTEAFF
>many|-|TRBJ2-7|TRBV20-1
TGCAGTGCCCCGGGTTGGGACGCGGCCTACGAGCAGTACTTC
CSAPGWDAAYEQYF
>-|-|TRBJ1-2|TRBV10-3
TGTGCCATCAGTGCCGAGGGCAGAACTAACTATGGCTACACCTTC
CAISAEGRTNYGYTF
>few|-|TRBJ1-1|TRBV5-1
TGCGCCAGCAGCTCCGGACAGTCGGGCGCTGAAGCTTTCTTT
CASSSGQSGAEAFF
>-|TRBD1|TRBJ1-5|TRBV10-3
TGTGCCATCAGTGACATGGACAGGGCGAATCAGCCCCAGCATTTT
CAISDMDRANQPQHF
>few|-|TRBJ2-5|TRBV7-6
TGTGCCAGCAGCTTAGAAGTTTGGCAGGACTGGCGCTTC
CASSLEVWQDWRF
>-|-|TRBJ2-2|TRBV11-2
TGTGCCAGCACCGCAGGGGACACCAGGGAGCTGTTTTTT
CASTAGDTRELFF
>many|-|TRBJ2-7|TRBV29-1
TGCAGCGGCCGGGACCCTGGGGCCGAGCAGTACTTC
CSGRDPGAEQYF
>-|TRBD1|TRBJ2-5|TRBV7-9
TGTGCCAGCAGCACACCCTCGACAGGGGCATCGCAAGAGACCCAGTACTTC
CASSTPSTGASQETQYF
>many|TRBD1|TRBJ1-1|TRBV6-5
TGTGCCAGCAGAGCCGGGACAGGATTGAACACTGAAGCTTTCTTT
CASRAGTGLNTEAFF
>-|-|TRBJ2-2|TRBV11-3
TGTGCCAGCAGCCTATCCCAGGGTCAGCGGAACACCGGGGAGCTGTTTTTT
CASSLSQGQRNTGELFF
>-|TRBD1|TRBJ2-7|TRBV11-3
TGTGCCAGCAGCTTAGGAGCCGGGACAGGGGACTACGAGCAGTACTTC
CASSLGAGTGDYEQYF
>-|-|TRBJ2-7|TRBV20-1
TGCAGTGCTCCTGACGGTGCCTACGAGCAGTACTTC
CSAPDGAYEQYF
>-|-|TRBJ1-1|TRBV5-6
TGTGCCAGCAGCCCACCAGGGGATCGAACTGAAGCTTTCTTT
CASSPPGDRTEAFF
>-|-|TRBJ2-1|TRBV7-9
TGTGCCAGCAGCTATCCCCCCAATGAGCAGTTCTTC
CASSYPPNEQFF
>many|TRBD1|TRBJ1-6|TRBV6-1
TGTGCCAGCAGTGAATCGGGACAGGGTACCGCACCCCTCCACTTT
CASSESGQGTAPLHF
>many|-|TRBJ1-1|TRBV9
TGTGCCAGCAGCGTAGTGGGCAGTGAAGCTTTCTTT
CASSVVGSEAFF